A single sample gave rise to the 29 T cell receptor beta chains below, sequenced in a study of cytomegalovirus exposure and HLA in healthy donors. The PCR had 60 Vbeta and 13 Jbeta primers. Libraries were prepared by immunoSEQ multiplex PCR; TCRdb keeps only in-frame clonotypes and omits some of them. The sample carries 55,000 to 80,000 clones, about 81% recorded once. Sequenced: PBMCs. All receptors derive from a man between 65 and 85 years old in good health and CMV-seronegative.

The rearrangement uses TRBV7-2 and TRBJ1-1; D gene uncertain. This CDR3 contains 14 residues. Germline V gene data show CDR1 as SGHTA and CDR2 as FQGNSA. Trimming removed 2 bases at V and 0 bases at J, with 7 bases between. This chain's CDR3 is CASSLTLLNTEAFF. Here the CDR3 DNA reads TGTGCCAGCAGCTTAACACTATTGAACACTGAAGCTTTCTTT.

CDR3 bases: TGTGCCAGTAGTAAACCGGGACAACAAGCTAACTATGGCTACACCTTC. Residues: CASSKPGQQANYGYTF. The chain recombines TRBV19 with TRBJ1-2; maybe TRBD1 (6 bases). With 4 bases removed from V and 0 bases from J, the gap between germline ends came to 15 bases. The CDR3 runs 16 residues. In germline, CDR1 is LNHDA, CDR2 SQIVND (reference sequence).

This CDR3 reads CASSIRQNYEQYF. As DNA, the CDR3 is TGTGCCAGTAGTATCCGACAAAACTACGAGCAGTACTTC. The chain joins TRBV19 to TRBJ2-7; D ambiguous. The V end lost 3 bases, the J end lost 3 bases, and 9 bases lay between the germline ends. This CDR3 has 13 amino acids. CDR1 is LNHDA, CDR2 SQIVND, per germline (reference sequence).

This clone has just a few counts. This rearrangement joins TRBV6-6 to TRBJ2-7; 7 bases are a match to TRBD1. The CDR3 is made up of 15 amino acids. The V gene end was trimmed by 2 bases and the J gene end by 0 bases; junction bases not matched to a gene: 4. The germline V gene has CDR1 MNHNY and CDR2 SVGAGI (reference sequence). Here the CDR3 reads CASSYLDRSSYEQYF. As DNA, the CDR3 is TGTGCCAGCAGTTACCTGGACAGGAGCTCCTACGAGCAGTACTTC.

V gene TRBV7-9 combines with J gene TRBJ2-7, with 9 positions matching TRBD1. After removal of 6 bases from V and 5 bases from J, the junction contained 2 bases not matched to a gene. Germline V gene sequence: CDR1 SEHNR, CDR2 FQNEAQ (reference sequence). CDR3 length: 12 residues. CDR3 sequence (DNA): TGTGCCAGCAGGCGACAGGGGGACGAGCAGTACTTC. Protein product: CASRRQGDEQYF.

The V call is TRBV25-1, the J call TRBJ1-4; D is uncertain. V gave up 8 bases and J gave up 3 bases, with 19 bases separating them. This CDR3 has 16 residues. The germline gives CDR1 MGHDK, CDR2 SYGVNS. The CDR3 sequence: CASGSGIASSNEKLFF. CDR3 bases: TGTGCCAGCGGAAGCGGGATCGCGTCGTCTAATGAAAAACTGTTTTTT.

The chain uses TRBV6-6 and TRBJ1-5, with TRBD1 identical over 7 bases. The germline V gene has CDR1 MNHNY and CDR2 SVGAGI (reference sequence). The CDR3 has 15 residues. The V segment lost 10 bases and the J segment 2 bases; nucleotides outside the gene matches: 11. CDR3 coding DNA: TGTGCCACCTATCCCAGGGGGACGGGCAATCAGCCCCAGCATTTT. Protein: CATYPRGTGNQPQHF.

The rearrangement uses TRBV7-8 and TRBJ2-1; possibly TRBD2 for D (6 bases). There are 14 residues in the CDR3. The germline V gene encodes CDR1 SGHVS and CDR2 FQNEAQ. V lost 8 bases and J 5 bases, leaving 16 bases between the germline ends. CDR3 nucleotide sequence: TGTGCCAGCTGCGGGGACCTACTGAACAATGAGCAGTTCTTC. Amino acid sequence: CASCGDLLNNEQFF.

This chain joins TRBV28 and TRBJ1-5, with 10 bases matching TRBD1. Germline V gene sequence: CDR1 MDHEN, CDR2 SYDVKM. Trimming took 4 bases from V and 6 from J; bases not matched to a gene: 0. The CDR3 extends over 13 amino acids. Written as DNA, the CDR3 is TGTGCCAGCAGTTGGACAGGGGGTCAGCCCCAGCATTTT. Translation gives CASSWTGGQPQHF.

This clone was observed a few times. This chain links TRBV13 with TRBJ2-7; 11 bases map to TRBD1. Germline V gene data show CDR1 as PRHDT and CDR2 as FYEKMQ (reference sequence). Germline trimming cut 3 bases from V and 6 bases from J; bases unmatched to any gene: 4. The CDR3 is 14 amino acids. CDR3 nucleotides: TGTGCCAGCAGCTTGGGGACAGGGGGTTGCGAGCAGTACTTC. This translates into CASSLGTGGCEQYF.

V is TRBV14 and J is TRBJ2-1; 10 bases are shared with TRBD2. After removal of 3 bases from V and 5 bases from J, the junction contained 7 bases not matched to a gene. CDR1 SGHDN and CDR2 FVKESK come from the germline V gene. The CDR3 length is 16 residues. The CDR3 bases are TGTGCCAGCAGCCACCTACTAGCGGGAAGTAACAATGAGCAGTTCTTC. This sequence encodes CASSHLLAGSNNEQFF.

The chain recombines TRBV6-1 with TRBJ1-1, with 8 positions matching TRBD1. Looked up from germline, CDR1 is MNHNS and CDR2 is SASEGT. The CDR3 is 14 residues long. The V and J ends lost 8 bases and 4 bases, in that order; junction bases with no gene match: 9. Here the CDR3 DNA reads TGTGCCAGCGGTGGGGGACAGGTCTTCACTGAAGCTTTCTTT. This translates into CASGGGQVFTEAFF.

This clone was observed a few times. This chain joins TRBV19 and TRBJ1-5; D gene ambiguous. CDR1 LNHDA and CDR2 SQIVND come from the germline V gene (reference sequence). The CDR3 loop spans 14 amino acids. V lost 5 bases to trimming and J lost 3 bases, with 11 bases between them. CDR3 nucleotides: TGTGCCAGTAGTGGGCCCCTTCCCAATCAGCCCCAGCATTTT. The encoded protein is CASSGPLPNQPQHF.

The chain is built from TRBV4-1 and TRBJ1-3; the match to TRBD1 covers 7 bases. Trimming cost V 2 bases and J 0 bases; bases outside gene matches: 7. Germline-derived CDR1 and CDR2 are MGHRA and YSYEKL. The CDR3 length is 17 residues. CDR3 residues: CASSQPRQGSSGNTIYF. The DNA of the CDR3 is TGCGCCAGCAGCCAACCCCGACAGGGCAGCTCTGGAAACACCATATATTTT.

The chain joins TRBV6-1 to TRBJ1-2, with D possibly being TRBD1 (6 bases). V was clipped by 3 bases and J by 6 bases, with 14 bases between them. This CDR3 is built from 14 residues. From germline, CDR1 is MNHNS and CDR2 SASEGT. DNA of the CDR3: TGTGCCAGCAGTGACCTCCAGGGGAGGGATGGCTACACCTTC. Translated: CASSDLQGRDGYTF.

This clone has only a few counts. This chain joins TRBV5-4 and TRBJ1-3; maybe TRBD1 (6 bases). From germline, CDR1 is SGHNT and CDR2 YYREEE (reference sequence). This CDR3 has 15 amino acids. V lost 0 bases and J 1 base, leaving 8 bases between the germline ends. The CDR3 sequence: CASSLVGTSGNTIYF. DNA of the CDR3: TGTGCCAGCAGCTTGGTAGGGACATCTGGAAACACCATATATTTT.

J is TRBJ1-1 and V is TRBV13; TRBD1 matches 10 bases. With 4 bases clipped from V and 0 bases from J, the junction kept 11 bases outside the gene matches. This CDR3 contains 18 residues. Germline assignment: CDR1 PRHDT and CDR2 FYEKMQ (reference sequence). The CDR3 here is CASSSYQTGGVMNTEAFF. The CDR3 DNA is TGTGCCAGCAGCTCCTACCAGACAGGGGGCGTGATGAACACTGAAGCTTTCTTT.

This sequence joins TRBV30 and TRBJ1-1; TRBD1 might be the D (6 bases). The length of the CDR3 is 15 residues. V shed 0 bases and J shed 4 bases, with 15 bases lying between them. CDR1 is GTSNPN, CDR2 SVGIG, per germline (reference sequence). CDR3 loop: CAWSVGDIWGTEAFF. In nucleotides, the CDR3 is TGTGCCTGGAGTGTTGGGGACATTTGGGGCACTGAAGCTTTCTTT.

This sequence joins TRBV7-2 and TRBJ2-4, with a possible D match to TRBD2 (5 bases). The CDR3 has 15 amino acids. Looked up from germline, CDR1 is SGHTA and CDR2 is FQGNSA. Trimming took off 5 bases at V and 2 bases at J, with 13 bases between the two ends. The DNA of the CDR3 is TGTGCCAGCAGCCGGGTCGGGGAGCCCAAAAACATTCAGTACTTC. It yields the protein CASSRVGEPKNIQYF.

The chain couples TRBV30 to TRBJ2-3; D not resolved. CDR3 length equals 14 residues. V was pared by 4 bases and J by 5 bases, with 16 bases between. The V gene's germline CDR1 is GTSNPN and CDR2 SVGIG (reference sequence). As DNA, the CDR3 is TGTGCCTGGACACCACCCCAACCAGTAGATACGCAGTATTTT. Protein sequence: CAWTPPQPVDTQYF.

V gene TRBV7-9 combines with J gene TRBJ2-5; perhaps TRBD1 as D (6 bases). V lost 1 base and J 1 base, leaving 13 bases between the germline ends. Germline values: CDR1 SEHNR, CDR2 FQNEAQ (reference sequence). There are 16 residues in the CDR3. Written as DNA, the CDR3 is TGTGCCAGCAGCTTAGACAGGACAGCAACCCAAGAGACCCAGTACTTC. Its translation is CASSLDRTATQETQYF. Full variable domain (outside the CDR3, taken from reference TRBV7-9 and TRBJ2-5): DTGVSQNPRHKITKRGQNVTFRCDPISEHNRLYWYRQTLGQGPEFLTYFQNEAQLEKSRLLSDRFSAERPKGSFSTLEIQRTEQGDSAMYLCASSLDRTATQETQYFGPGTRLLVL.

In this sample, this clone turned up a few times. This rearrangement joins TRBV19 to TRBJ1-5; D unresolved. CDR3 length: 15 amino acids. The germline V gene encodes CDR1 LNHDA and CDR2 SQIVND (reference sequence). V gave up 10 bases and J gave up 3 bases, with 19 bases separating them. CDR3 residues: CATEVAVGVNQPQHF. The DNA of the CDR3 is TGTGCCACCGAGGTGGCAGTCGGGGTCAATCAGCCCCAGCATTTT.

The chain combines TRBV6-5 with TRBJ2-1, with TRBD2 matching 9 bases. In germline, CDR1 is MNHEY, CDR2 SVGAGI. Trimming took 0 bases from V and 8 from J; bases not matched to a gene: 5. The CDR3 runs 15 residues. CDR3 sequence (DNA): TGTGCCAGCAGTTACTCGGCGGGAGGGGCCGATGAGCAGTTCTTC. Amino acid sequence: CASSYSAGGADEQFF.

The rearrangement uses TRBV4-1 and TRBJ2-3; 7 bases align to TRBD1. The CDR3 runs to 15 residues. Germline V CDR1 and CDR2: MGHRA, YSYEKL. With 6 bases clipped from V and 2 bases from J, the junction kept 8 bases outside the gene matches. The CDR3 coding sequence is TGCGCCAGCAGACGATCGGGACAGCCCACAGATACGCAGTATTTT. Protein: CASRRSGQPTDTQYF.

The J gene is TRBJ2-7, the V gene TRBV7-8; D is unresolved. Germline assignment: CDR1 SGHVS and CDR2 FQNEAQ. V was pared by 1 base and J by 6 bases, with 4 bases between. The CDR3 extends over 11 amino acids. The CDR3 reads CASSLDGEQYF. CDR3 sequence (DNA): TGTGCCAGCAGCTTAGACGGCGAGCAGTACTTC.

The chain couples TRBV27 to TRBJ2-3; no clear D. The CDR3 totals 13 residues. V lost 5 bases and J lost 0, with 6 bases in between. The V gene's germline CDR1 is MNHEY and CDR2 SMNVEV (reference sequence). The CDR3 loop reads CASSLRSTDTQYF. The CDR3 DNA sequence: TGTGCCAGCAGTCTACGAAGCACAGATACGCAGTATTTT.

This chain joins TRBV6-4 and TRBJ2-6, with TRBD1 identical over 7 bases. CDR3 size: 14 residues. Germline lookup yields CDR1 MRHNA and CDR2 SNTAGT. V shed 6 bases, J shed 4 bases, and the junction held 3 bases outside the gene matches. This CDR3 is CASSTGAGANVLTF. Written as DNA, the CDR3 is TGTGCCAGCAGCACAGGGGCCGGGGCCAACGTCCTGACTTTC.

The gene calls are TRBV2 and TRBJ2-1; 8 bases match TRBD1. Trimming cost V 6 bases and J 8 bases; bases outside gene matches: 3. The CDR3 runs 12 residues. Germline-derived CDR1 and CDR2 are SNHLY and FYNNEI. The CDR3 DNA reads TGTGCCAGCAGGCTACAGGGGGATGAGCAGTTCTTC. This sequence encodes CASRLQGDEQFF.

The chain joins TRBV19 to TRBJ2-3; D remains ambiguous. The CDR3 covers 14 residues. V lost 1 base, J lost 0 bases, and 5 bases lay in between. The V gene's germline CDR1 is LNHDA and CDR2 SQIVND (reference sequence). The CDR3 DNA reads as TGTGCCAGTAGTATAGGTTCTAGCACAGATACGCAGTATTTT. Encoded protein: CASSIGSSTDTQYF.